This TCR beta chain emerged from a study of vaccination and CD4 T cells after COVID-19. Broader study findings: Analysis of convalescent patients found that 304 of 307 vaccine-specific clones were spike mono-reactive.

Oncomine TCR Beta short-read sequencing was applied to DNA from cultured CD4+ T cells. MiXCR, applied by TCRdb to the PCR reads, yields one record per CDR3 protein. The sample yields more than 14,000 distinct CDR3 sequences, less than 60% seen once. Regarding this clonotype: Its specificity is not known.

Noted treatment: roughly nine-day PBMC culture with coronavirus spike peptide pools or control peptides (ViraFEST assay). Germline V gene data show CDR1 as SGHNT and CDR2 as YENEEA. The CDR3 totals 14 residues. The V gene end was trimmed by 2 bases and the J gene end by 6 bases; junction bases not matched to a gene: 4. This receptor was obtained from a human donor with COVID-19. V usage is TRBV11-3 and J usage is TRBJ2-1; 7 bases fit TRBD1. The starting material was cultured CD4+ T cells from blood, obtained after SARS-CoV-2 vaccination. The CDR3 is CASSLLRGSNEQFF. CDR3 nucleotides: TGTGCCAGCAGCTTACTCAGGGGGAGCAATGAGCAGTTCTTC.